Below are 7 T cell receptor beta chains sequenced from a single sample in a study of blood T cell repertoires in COVID-19. Sequenced by immunoSEQ multiplex PCR; TCRdb stores in-frame clones only, minus some. This table has around 220,000 clones, more than 80% appearing once. Material for sequencing was peripheral blood. These receptors all come from a woman older than 75 with COVID-19, enrolled during active disease.

V usage is TRBV19 and J usage is TRBJ1-2; D is ambiguous. Trimming took 3 bases from V and 7 from J, leaving 9 bases between them. The CDR3 extends over 12 amino acids. In germline, CDR1 is LNHDA, CDR2 SQIVND (reference sequence). CDR3 amino acids: CASSIEGSGYTF. The CDR3 nucleotides are TGTGCCAGTAGTATCGAGGGAAGTGGCTACACCTTC.

CDR3 coding DNA: TGCGCCAGCAGCTTGGGAGCGGCGGGGCTGGTCACCGGGGAGCTGTTTTTT. Its protein product is CASSLGAAGLVTGELFF. The chain employs TRBV5-1 and TRBJ2-2; D is perhaps TRBD2 (6 bases). CDR3 length: 17 amino acids. From germline, CDR1 is SGHRS and CDR2 YFSETQ. V lost 0 bases and J lost 4, with 16 bases in between.

This clone has just one count. The gene calls are TRBV4-2 and TRBJ1-2, with 7 positions matching TRBD1. Losses at the gene ends were 5 bases for V and 2 bases for J; bases not matched to a gene: 11. Per germline, CDR1 LGHNA and CDR2 YNFKEQ. The CDR3 extends over 16 amino acids. The CDR3 DNA sequence: TGTGCCAGCAGCAGACGGACCGGGACAGACAACTATGGCTACACCTTC. Translating gives CASSRRTGTDNYGYTF.

The CDR3: CASSINPGLAGREQFF. DNA of the CDR3: TGTGCCAGCAGCATAAACCCGGGACTAGCGGGAAGGGAGCAGTTCTTC. This chain uses TRBV11-2 with TRBJ2-1; the match to TRBD2 covers 13 bases. Germline CDR1 SGHAT, CDR2 FQNNGV. V lost 5 bases to trimming and J lost 10 bases; unmatched junction nucleotides: 11. The length of the CDR3 is 16 residues.

The J gene is TRBJ2-7, the V gene TRBV7-2; the D is unclear. There are 13 residues in the CDR3. Germline-derived CDR1 and CDR2 are SGHTA and FQGNSA. V was pared by 2 bases and J by 5 bases, with 10 bases between. CDR3 loop: CASSLTRLDEQYF. CDR3 sequence (DNA): TGTGCCAGCAGCTTAACGAGATTGGACGAGCAGTACTTC. Drawing the rest from reference TRBV7-2 and TRBJ2-7, the complete variable domain is GAGVSQSPSNKVTEKGKDVELRCDPISGHTALYWYRQSLGQGLEFLIYFQGNSAPDKSGLPSDRFSAERTGGSVSTLTIQRTQQEDSAVYLCASSLTRLDEQYFGPGTRLTVT.

This clone has a single count. This chain links TRBV4-1 with TRBJ1-6; tentative D call: TRBD1 (5 bases). Germline assignment: CDR1 MGHRA and CDR2 YSYEKL. The CDR3 extends over 13 amino acids. Trimming took 2 bases from V and 9 from J, leaving 8 bases between them. Here the CDR3 DNA reads TGCGCCAGCAGCCAAATAAGGGGTTCACCCCTCCACTTT. Translating gives CASSQIRGSPLHF.

CDR3 sequence reads: CATSSRTSGTQRGETQYF. CDR3 coding DNA: TGTGCCACCAGCTCTCGGACTAGCGGGACACAACGGGGAGAGACCCAGTACTTC. The chain combines TRBV15 with TRBJ2-5; 12 positions match TRBD2. After removal of 5 bases from V and 4 bases from J, the junction contained 14 bases not matched to a gene. The germline V gene has CDR1 LNHNV and CDR2 YYDKDF (reference sequence). The CDR3 sequence is 18 residues long.